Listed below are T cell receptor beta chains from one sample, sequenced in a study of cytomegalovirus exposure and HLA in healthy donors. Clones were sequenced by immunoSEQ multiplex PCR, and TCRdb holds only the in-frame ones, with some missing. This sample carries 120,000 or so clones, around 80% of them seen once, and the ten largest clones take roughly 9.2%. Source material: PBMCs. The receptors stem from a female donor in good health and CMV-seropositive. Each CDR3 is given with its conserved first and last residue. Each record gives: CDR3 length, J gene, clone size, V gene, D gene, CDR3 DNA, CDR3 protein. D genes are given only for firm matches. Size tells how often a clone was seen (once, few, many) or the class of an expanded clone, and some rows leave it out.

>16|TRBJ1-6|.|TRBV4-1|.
TGCGCCAGCAGCCCCGCTATGGGGAGGGGAACCCTCACTCTCCACTTT
CASSPAMGRGTLTLHF
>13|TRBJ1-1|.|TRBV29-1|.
TGCAGCGTTCGCGAGGATATGAACACTGAAGCTTTCTTT
CSVREDMNTEAFF
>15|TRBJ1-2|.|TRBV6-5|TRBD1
TGTGCCAGCACCCGCCAGGGGGCTAAGACGAATGGCTACACCTTC
CASTRQGAKTNGYTF
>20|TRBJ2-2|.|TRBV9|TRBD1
TGTGCCAGCAGCGCCCCTTTAGGGAGGACCGGGACAGGGTACACCGGGGAGCTGTTTTTT
CASSAPLGRTGTGYTGELFF
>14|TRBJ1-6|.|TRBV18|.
TGTGCCAGCTCACCACGAACAGACAATTCACCCCTCCACTTT
CASSPRTDNSPLHF
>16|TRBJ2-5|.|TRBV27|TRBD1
TGTGCCAGCAGTTTCACGGTAACAGGGGGCGCTGAGACCCAGTACTTC
CASSFTVTGGAETQYF
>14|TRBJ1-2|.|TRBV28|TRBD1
TGTGCCAGCACCATGGGACAGGGAGGCTATGGCTACACCTTC
CASTMGQGGYGYTF
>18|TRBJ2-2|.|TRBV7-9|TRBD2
TGTGCCAGCAGCTTGAACCTAGCGGGGGGGCCTATCACCGGGGAGCTGTTTTTT
CASSLNLAGGPITGELFF
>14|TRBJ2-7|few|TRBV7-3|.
TGTGCCAGCGCAAAGGGGAGGAGCTCCTACGAGCAGTACTTC
CASAKGRSSYEQYF
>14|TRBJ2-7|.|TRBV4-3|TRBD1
TGCGCCAGCAGCCAAGGCGGACAGGGCTACGAGCAGTACTTC
CASSQGGQGYEQYF
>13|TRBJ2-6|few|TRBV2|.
TGTGCCAGGGACTCGTTTGGGGCCAACGTCCTGACTTTC
CARDSFGANVLTF
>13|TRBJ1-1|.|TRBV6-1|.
TGTGCCAGCAGTGGCCAGGGGAACACTGAAGCTTTCTTT
CASSGQGNTEAFF
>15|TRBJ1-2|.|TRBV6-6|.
TGTGCCAGCAGTACAGCGTTCGACAGGCACTATGGCTACACCTTC
CASSTAFDRHYGYTF
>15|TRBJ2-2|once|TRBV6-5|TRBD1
TGTGCCAGCAGTAGACAGGGGGCCTACACCGGGGAGCTGTTTTTT
CASSRQGAYTGELFF
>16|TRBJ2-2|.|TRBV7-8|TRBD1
TGTGCCAGCAGCTCGACAGGGGGCCTCGACACCGGGGAGCTGTTTTTT
CASSSTGGLDTGELFF